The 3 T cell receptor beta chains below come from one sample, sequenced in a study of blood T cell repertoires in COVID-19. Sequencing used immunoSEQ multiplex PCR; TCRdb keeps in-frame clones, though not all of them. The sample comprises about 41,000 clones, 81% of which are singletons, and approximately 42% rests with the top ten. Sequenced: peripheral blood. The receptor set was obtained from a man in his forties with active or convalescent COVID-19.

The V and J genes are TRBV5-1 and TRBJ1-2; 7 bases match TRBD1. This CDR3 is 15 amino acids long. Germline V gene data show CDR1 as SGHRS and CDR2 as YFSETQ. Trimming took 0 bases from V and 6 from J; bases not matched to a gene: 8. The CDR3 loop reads CASSLEGAGRNGYTF. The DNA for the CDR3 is TGCGCCAGCAGCTTGGAGGGGGCAGGGCGGAATGGCTACACCTTC.

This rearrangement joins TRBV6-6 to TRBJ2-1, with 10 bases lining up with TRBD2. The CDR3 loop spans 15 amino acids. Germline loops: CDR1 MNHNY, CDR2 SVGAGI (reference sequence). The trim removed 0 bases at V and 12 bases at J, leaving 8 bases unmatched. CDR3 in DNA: TGTGCCAGCAGTTACTCGATGGCTAGCGGGAGCGGGCAGTTCTTC. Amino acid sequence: CASSYSMASGSGQFF.

The CDR3 here is CASSPGHTNTGELFF. The CDR3 region has the DNA TGTGCCAGTAGTCCCGGACACACGAACACCGGGGAGCTGTTTTTT. The chain couples TRBV19 to TRBJ2-2; TRBD1 might be the D (5 bases). The V end lost 5 bases, the J end lost 0 bases, and 10 bases lay between the germline ends. CDR1 is LNHDA and CDR2 is SQIVND in the germline V gene (reference sequence). The CDR3 consists of 15 residues.